This T cell receptor beta chain was found in a study of CD8+ T cells in alopecia areata. Overall study results and limits: Patients displayed less clarity in TCR sharing than mice, a finding possibly related to HLA. Scalp repertoires also include resident alphabeta T cells from normal skin.

RNA was isolated and reverse transcribed to cDNA, the sequencing template. TCRdb's table, derived via immunoSEQ multiplex PCR, lists solely in-frame clones and lacks some. The sample shows about 150,000 clones, about three fifths of them seen only once. A remark on this clone: What it binds is not known.

PBMCs, the starting material, were the source of sorted CD4+ and CD8+ T cells. CDR3 length: 14 residues. Germline assignment: CDR1 SGHDT and CDR2 YYEEEE. Trimming cost V 0 bases and J 4 bases, with 10 bases left between them. The material sequenced was CD8+ T cells sorted from blood. The V gene is TRBV5-6, the J gene TRBJ2-5, with D unclear. The sequence came from a human donor in good health. CDR3 coding DNA: TGTGCCAGCAGCTTGGGGTTCAGTGGAGAGACCCAGTACTTC. Encoded protein: CASSLGFSGETQYF. Full variable domain (rest looked up from reference TRBV5-6 and TRBJ2-5): DAGVTQSPTHLIKTRGQQVTLRCSPKSGHDTVSWYQQALGQGPQFIFQYYEEEERQRGNFPDRFSGHQFPNYSSELNVNALLLGDSALYLCASSLGFSGETQYFGPGTRLLVL.